One sample yielded the 2 T cell receptor beta chains listed below, sequenced in a study of T-cell reconstitution after alpha-beta-depleted transplantation in children. The authors prepared the TCRbeta library with unique molecular identifiers. TCRdb re-called the PCR reads with MiXCR, one entry per CDR3 protein. This table has approximately 240,000 distinct CDR3 sequences, 11% appearing once. The specimen was PBMCs, collected before TCRalphabeta/CD19-depleted stem cell transplant. The origin of the receptors is a child under two years old with acute myeloid leukemia, due to receive a stem cell transplant.

This clonotype was counted ten times or more. The chain uses TRBV20-1 and TRBJ1-4; 7 nucleotides align to TRBD1. After removal of 4 bases from V and 6 bases from J, the junction contained 8 bases not matched to a gene. Germline V gene sequence: CDR1 DFQATT, CDR2 SNEGSKA (reference sequence). The CDR3 length is 14 residues. CDR3 residues: CSATPTGRDEKLFF. CDR3 in DNA: TGCAGTGCTACCCCGACAGGGAGGGATGAAAAACTGTTTTTT.

Ten or more counts support this clonotype. The chain is built from TRBV4-2 and TRBJ2-2; D may be TRBD2 (5 bases). V was shortened by 0 bases and J by 7 bases, with 18 bases between the two germline ends. The CDR3 contains 17 residues. CDR1 and CDR2 (germline): LGHNA, YNFKEQ. In DNA form, the CDR3 reads TGTGCCAGCAGCCAAGACCGGAGGCCCTTGGCAGTCGGGGAGCTGTTTTTT. Its translation: CASSQDRRPLAVGELFF.